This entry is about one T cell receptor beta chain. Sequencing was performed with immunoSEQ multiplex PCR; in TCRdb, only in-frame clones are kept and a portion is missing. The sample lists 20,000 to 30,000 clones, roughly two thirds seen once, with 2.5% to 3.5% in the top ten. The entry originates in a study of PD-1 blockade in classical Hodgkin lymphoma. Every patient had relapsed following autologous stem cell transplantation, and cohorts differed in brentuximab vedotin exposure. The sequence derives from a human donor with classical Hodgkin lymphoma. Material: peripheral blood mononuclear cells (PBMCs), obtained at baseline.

In nucleotides, the CDR3 is TGTGCCAGCAGTTTGGGACAGGGGCTGGTGGCTTTCTTT. Its translation is CASSLGQGLVAFF. The genes are TRBV27 and TRBJ1-1, with 10 bases aligning to TRBD1. J gave up 11 bases and V 3 bases, and 6 bases lay outside the gene matches. This CDR3 is built from 13 residues. The germline V gene has CDR1 MNHEY and CDR2 SMNVEV (reference sequence).